The sequence of this T cell receptor (beta chain) was determined in a study of control samples from healthy donors and cancer patients. Germline CDR1 is MNHEY and CDR2 is SMNVEV (reference sequence). V was pared by 0 bases and J by 4 bases, with 4 bases between. The CDR3 totals 13 residues. Profiled with immunoSEQ multiplex PCR; TCRdb holds only in-frame clones, not every one. The data contain some 67,000 clones, about 89% of them singletons. The sequenced material came from PBMCs. The rearrangement links TRBV27 to TRBJ2-1, with no clear D. This TCR was sampled from a woman aged 45 to 65 with head and neck cancer. The CDR3 region is CASSLSEYNEQFF. The DNA for the CDR3 is TGTGCCAGCAGTTTATCGGAATACAATGAGCAGTTCTTC.